This paragraph covers one T cell receptor (beta chain) sequence. This sample was included in a study of blood T cell repertoires in COVID-19. Sequenced by immunoSEQ multiplex PCR; TCRdb stores in-frame clones only, minus some. The sample holds some 330,000 clones, 65% to 90% seen once. Germline loops: CDR1 WNHNN, CDR2 SYGVQD (reference sequence). V shed 6 bases and J shed 5 bases, with 14 bases lying between them. The CDR3 is made up of 13 amino acids. The sequencing input was PBMCs or T cells enriched from blood (not recorded which). The clonotype comes from a man aged 30-40 years who had recovered from COVID-19. The J gene is TRBJ2-7, the V gene TRBV10-1; D may be TRBD1 (5 bases). The CDR3 nucleotides read TGCGCCAGCAGGACAACACCCAGGGACGAGCAGTACTTC. Amino acid sequence: CASRTTPRDEQYF.